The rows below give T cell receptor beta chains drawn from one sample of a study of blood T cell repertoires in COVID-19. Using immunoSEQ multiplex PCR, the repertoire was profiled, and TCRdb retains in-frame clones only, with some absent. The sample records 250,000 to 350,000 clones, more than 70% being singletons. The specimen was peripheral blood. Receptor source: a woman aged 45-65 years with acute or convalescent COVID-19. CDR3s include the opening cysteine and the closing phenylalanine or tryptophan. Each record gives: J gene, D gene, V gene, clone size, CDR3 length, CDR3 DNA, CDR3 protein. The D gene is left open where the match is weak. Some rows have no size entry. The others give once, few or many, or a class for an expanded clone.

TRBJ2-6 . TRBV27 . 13 TGTGCCAGCACAGGTGCTGGGGCCAACGTCCTGACTTTC CASTGAGANVLTF
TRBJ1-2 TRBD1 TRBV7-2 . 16 TGTGCCAGCAGCCGTATAAACGGGGGACAGTCCGGCGGCTACACCTTC CASSRINGGQSGGYTF
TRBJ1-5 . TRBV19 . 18 TGTGCCAGTAGCTCCTCCTGGGAGGGGGGCGGTGGCAATCAGCCCCAGCATTTT CASSSSWEGGGGNQPQHF
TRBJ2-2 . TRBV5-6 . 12 TGTGCCAGCAGCCTAAACACCGGGGAGCTGTTTTTT CASSLNTGELFF
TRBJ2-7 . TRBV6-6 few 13 TGTGCCAGCAGTTATAACGCGGGCTACGAGCAGTACTTC CASSYNAGYEQYF
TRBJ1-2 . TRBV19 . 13 TGTGCCAGTGGGGGAAGGGGGAACGAGGGCTACACCTTC CASGGRGNEGYTF
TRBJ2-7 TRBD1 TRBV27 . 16 TGTGCCAGCAGTCCAAGGACAGGGGGCGCTACGGACGAGCAGTACTTC CASSPRTGGATDEQYF
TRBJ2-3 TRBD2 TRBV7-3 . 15 TGTGCCAGCAGCTTAATGGCGGGAGGGCCGGATACGCAGTATTTT CASSLMAGGPDTQYF
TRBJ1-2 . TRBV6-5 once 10 TGTGCCAGCAAATTAGATGGCTACACCTTC CASKLDGYTF
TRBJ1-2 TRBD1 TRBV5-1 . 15 TGCGCCAGCAGCTCCCTTACAGGGGGTACTTTTGGCTACACCTTC CASSSLTGGTFGYTF
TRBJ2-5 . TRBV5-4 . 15 TGTGCCAGCAGCTTGGGAGGGTATACCAAAGAGACCCAGTACTTC CASSLGGYTKETQYF
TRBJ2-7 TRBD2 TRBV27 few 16 TGTGCCAGCAGCTCCCTTCCGGGACTAGCTCCCCACGAGCAGTACTTC CASSSLPGLAPHEQYF
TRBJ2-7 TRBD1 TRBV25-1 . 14 TGTGCCACCACCCCCACCGACAGGGTCGGCGAGCAGTACTTC CATTPTDRVGEQYF
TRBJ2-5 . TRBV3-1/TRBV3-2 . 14 TGTGCCAGCAGCCAATTTAACAGGGCAGAGACCCAGTACTTC CASSQFNRAETQYF
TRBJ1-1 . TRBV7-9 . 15 TGTGCCAGCAGCGGCAAGGCAGCGGTGAACACTGAAGCTTTCTTT CASSGKAAVNTEAFF
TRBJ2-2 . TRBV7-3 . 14 TGTGCCAGCAGCTTTATTGCGAACACCGGGGAGCTGTTTTTT CASSFIANTGELFF
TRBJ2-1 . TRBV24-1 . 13 TGTGCCACCAGGGAGGGGGCTGTGAATGAGCAGTTCTTC CATREGAVNEQFF
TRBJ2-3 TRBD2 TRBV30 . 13 TGTGCCTGGAAAGCGGGAGAGTCAGATACGCAGTATTTT CAWKAGESDTQYF
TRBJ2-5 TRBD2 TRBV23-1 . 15 TGCGCCAGCAGTCAACCCCCGACTAGCTGGCAGACCCAGTACTTC CASSQPPTSWQTQYF
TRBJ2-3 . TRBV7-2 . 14 TGTGCCAGCAGCTTGAGGAGGAGCACAGATACGCAGTATTTT CASSLRRSTDTQYF
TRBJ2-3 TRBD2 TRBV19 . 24 TGTGCCAGTAGTATCCCCCCCGGGGCGTTAAGGGACTATGTGATATGTCAGAGCACAGATACGCAGTATTTT CASSIPPGALRDYVICQSTDTQYF
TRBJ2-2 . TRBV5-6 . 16 TGTGCCAGCAGCCCGTTAGCGGAGAGGAACACCGGGGAGCTGTTTTTT CASSPLAERNTGELFF
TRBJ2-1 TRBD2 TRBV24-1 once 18 TGTGCCACCAGTGATTCAACTAGCGGGAGGGCCGGGTACAATGAGCAGTTCTTC CATSDSTSGRAGYNEQFF
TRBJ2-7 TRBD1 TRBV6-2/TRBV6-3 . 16 TGTGCCAGCAGTTACTATGTCGACAGGGACGCCTACGAGCAGTACTTC CASSYYVDRDAYEQYF
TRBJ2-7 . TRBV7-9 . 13 TGTGCCAGCAGCTTACCCCATTCCTACGAGCAGTACTTC CASSLPHSYEQYF
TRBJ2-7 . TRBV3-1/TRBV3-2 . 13 TGTGCCAGCAGCCCACAGGGAACAGATAAGCAGTACTTC CASSPQGTDKQYF
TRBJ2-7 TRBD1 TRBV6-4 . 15 TGTGCCAGCAGTGAGCACAGGGGAACGGCCTACGAGCAGTACTTC CASSEHRGTAYEQYF
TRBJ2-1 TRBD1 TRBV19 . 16 TGTGCCAGTAGTATACAGGGGGCCTCGTACTACAATGAGCAGTTCTTC CASSIQGASYYNEQFF
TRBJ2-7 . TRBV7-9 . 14 TGTGCCAGCAGCCCGCGGACAGAAAACTACGAGCAGTACTTC CASSPRTENYEQYF
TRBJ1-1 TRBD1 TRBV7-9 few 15 TGTGCCAGCAGCACCTGGACAGGGACGAACACTGAAGCTTTCTTT CASSTWTGTNTEAFF
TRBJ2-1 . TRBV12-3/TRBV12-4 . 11 TGTGCCAGCAGTTTCGGCAATGAGCAGTTCTTC CASSFGNEQFF
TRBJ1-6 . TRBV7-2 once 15 TGTGCCAGCAGCTTCGGACAAACTTTCTATTCACCCCTCCACTTT CASSFGQTFYSPLHF
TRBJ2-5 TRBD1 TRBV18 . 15 TGTGCCAGCTCACCAATGACAGGGGATTCAGAGACCCAGTACTTC CASSPMTGDSETQYF
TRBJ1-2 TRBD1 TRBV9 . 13 TGTGCCAGCAGCACCCGACAGGGCCTCGGCTACACCTTC CASSTRQGLGYTF
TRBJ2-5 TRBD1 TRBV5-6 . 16 TGTGCCAGCAGCTCATTACCGGGACAGGGTTGGGAGACCCAGTACTTC CASSSLPGQGWETQYF
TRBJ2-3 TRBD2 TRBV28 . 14 TGTGCCAGCCGGACTAGCGGGAGCACAGATACGCAGTATTTT CASRTSGSTDTQYF
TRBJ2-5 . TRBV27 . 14 TGTGCCAGCAGTCTTCCCGGGACTGAAGAGACCCAGTACTTC CASSLPGTEETQYF
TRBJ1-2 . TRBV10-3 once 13 TGTGCCATCAGTGATCAGGAAGGCTATGGCTACACCTTC CAISDQEGYGYTF
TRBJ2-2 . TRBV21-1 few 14 TGTGCCGCGAGCGTTTGGAGCGACACCGGGGAGCTGTTTTTT CAASVWSDTGELFF
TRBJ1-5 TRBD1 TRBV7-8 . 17 TGTGCCAGCAGCCCAAACTCCGGACAGGTAGCATATCAGCCCCAGCATTTT CASSPNSGQVAYQPQHF
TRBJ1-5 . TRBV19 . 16 TGTGCCAGTAGTGCCCCCAGTGGTTATAGCAATCAGCCCCAGCATTTT CASSAPSGYSNQPQHF
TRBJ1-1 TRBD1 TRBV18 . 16 TGTGCCAGCTCACCGGGACAGGCCAGGGGAGGGACTGAAGCTTTCTTT CASSPGQARGGTEAFF
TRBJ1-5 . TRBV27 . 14 TGTGCCAGCAGTTTCGGGTATAGCAATCAGCCCCAGCATTTT CASSFGYSNQPQHF
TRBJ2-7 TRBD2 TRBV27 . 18 TGTGCCAGCAGTCCCCCAGGGTACCGAGCGGGAGGGACGGACGAGCAGTACTTC CASSPPGYRAGGTDEQYF
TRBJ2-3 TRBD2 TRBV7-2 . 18 TGTGCCAGCAGCTTAAAGGGTCGGAGCGGGGGGAGGGCAGATACGCAGTATTTT CASSLKGRSGGRADTQYF
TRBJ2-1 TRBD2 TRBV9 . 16 TGTGCCAGCAGCCCCGGGACTAGCGGGAGCTACAATGAGCAGTTCTTC CASSPGTSGSYNEQFF
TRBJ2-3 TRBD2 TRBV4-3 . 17 TGCGCCAGCAGCCAAGATTTTAAGCGGGAGAGCGCAGATACGCAGTATTTT CASSQDFKRESADTQYF
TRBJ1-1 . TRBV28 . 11 TGTGCCACCGCCGGGGACACTGAAGCTTTCTTT CATAGDTEAFF